The entry below describes one TCR beta chain. Its specificity is not known. The data originate from a study of graft-versus-host responses after intestinal transplantation. Study conclusions and caveats: Peak GvH clone levels in circulation were associated with early post-transplant HvG declines. Ileal or blood samples showed some GvH clones first, and such clones were also found in recipient marrow.

Clones were sequenced by immunoSEQ multiplex PCR, and TCRdb holds only the in-frame ones, with some missing. The sample includes tens of thousands of clones, roughly nine tenths of them seen just once. CDR3 length: 15 amino acids. V lost 4 bases and J lost 0; bases outside the gene matches: 4. Germline values: CDR1 SGHRS, CDR2 YFSETQ. The sample in question was unstimulated CD4+ T cells sorted from spleen or lymph node cells, obtained before transplant. The rearrangement links TRBV5-1 to TRBJ2-4; 7 nucleotides match TRBD2. This TCR came from a human donor who was the organ donor for an intestinal transplant. The CDR3 reads CASSPGGGAKNIQYF. The CDR3 bases are TGCGCCAGCAGCCCGGGCGGGGGAGCCAAAAACATTCAGTACTTC.